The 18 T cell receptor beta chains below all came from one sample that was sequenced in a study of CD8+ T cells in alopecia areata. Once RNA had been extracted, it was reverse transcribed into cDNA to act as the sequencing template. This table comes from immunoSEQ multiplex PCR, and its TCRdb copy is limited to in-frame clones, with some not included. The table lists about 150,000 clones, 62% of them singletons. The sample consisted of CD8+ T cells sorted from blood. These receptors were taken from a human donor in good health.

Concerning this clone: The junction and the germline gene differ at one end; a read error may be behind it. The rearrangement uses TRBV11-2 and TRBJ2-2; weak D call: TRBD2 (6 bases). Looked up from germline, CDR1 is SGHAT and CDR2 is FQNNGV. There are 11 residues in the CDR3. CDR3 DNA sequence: TGTGCCAGCAGCACTTCGGGGGTCTGGATTTTT. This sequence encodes CASSTSGVWIF.

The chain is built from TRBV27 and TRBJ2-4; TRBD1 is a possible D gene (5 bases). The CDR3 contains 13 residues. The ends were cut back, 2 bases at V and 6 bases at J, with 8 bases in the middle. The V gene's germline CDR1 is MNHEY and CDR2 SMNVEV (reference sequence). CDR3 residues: CASSLQGPNIQYF. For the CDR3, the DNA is TGTGCCAGCAGTTTACAGGGTCCAAACATTCAGTACTTC.

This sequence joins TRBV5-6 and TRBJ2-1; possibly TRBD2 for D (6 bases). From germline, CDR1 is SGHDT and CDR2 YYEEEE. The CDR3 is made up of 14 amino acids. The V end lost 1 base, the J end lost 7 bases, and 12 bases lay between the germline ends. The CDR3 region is CASSLNREWNEQFF. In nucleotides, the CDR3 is TGTGCCAGCAGCTTGAACCGGGAGTGGAATGAGCAGTTCTTC.

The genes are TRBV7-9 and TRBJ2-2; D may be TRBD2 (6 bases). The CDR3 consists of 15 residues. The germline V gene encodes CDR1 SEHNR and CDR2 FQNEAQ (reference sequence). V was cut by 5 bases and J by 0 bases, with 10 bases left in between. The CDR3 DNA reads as TGTGCCAGCAGCCATAGCGGAGCGAACACCGGGGAGCTGTTTTTT. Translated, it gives CASSHSGANTGELFF.

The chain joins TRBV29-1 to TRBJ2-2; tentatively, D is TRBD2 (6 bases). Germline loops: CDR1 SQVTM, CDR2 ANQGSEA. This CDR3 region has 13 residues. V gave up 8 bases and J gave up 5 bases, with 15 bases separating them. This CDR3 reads CSFRRDGTGELFF. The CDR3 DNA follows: TGCAGCTTCCGGCGGGATGGAACCGGGGAGCTGTTTTTT.

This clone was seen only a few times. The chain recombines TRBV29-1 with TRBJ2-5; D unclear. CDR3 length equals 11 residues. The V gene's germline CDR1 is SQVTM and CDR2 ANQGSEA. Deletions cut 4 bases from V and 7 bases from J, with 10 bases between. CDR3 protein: CSVVAATTQYF. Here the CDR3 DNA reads TGCAGCGTTGTCGCAGCGACGACCCAGTACTTC.

The CDR3 protein is CASSLEDRNNEQFF. The CDR3 bases are TGCGCCAGCAGCTTGGAGGACAGGAACAATGAGCAGTTCTTC. The chain carries TRBV5-1 and TRBJ2-1; 7 bases are shared with TRBD1. Unmatched junction bases numbered 2, after V lost 0 bases and J lost 5 bases. Germline CDR1 reads SGHRS; CDR2 reads YFSETQ. CDR3 size: 14 residues.

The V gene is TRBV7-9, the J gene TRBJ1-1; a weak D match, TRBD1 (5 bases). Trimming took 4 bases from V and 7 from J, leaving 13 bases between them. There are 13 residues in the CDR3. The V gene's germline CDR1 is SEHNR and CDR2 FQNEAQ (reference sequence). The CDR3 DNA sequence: TGTGCCAGCAGCTCCTCCCGGGACGGTGAAGCTTTCTTT. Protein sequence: CASSSSRDGEAFF.

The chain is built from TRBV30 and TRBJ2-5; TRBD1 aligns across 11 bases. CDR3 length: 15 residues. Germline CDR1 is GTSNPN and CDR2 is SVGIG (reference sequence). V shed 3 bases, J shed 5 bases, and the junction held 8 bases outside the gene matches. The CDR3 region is CAWSGTDRGPETQYF. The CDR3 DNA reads TGTGCCTGGAGCGGAACGGACAGGGGGCCTGAGACCCAGTACTTC. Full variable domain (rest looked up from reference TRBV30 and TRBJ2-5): SQTIHQWPATLVQPVGSPLSLECTVEGTSNPNLYWYRQAAGRGLQLLFYSVGIGQISSEVPQNLSASRPQDRQFILSSKKLLLSDSGFYLCAWSGTDRGPETQYFGPGTRLLVL.

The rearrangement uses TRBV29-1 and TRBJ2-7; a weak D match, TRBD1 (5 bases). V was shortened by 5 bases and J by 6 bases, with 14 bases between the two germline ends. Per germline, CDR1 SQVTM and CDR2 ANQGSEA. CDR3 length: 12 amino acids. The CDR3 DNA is TGCAGCGTTTTCGGACAACTCGGCGAGCAGTACTTC. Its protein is CSVFGQLGEQYF.

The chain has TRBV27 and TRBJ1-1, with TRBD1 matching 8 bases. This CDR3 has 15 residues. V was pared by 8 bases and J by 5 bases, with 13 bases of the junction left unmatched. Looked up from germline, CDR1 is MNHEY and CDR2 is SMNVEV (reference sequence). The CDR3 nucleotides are TGTGCCAGCCATGAAGGGCCAGGGGGCCGTACTGAAGCTTTCTTT. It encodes CASHEGPGGRTEAFF.

The CDR3 protein is CATSTKRQGQETQYF. CDR3 coding DNA: TGTGCCACCAGCACGAAGCGACAGGGCCAAGAGACCCAGTACTTC. This chain connects TRBV15 to TRBJ2-5, with 7 bases lining up with TRBD1. V lost 4 bases to trimming and J lost 1 base; unmatched junction nucleotides: 6. Germline loops: CDR1 LNHNV, CDR2 YYDKDF (reference sequence). The CDR3 spans 15 residues.

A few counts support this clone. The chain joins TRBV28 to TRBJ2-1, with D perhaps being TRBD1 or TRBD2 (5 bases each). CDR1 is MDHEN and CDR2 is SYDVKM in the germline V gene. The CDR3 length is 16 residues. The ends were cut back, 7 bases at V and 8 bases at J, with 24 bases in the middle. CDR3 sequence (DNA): TGTGCCAGCATCCCTCTCGGGACCCACCTCCAGGATGAGCAGTTCTTC. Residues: CASIPLGTHLQDEQFF.

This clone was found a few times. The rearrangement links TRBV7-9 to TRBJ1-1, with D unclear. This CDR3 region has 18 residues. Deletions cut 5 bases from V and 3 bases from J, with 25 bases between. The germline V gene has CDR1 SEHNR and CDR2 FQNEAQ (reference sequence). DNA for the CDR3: TGTGCCAGCAGCCCACGTTTTTTCGTCCTCCTTGAGGACACTGAAGCTTTCTTT. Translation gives CASSPRFFVLLEDTEAFF.

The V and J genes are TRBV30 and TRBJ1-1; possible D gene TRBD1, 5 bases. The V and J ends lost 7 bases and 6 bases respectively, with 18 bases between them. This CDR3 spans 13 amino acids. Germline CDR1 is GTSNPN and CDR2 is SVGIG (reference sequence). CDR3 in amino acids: CASSPRGRAEAFF. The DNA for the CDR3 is TGTGCCTCCTCACCCCGGGGGAGGGCTGAAGCTTTCTTT.

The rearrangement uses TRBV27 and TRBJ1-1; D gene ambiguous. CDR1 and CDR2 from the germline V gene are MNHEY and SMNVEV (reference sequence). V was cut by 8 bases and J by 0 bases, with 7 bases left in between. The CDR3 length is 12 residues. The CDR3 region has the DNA TGTGCCAGCGGCGATCTGAACACTGAAGCTTTCTTT. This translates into CASGDLNTEAFF.

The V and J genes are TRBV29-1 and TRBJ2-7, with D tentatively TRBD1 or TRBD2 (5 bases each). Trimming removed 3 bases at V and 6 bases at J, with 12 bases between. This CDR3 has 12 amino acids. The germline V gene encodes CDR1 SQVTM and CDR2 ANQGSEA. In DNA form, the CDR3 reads TGCAGCGTTGACGGGGCCCTGGGCGAGCAGTACTTC. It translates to CSVDGALGEQYF.

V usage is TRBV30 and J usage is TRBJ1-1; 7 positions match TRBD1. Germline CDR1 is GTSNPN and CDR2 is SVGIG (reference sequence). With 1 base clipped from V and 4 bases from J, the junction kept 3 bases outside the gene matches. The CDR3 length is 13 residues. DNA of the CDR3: TGTGCCTGGAGTGCCCCAGGGGGCACTGAAGCTTTCTTT. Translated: CAWSAPGGTEAFF. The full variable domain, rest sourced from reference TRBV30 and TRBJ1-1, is SQTIHQWPATLVQPVGSPLSLECTVEGTSNPNLYWYRQAAGRGLQLLFYSVGIGQISSEVPQNLSASRPQDRQFILSSKKLLLSDSGFYLCAWSAPGGTEAFFGQGTRLTVV.